The clone carrying this T cell receptor (beta chain) has at least ten counts. This entry belongs to a study of CD8 T cells in ankylosing spondylitis. TCRdb itself ran the 5' RACE reads through MiXCR, one entry per CDR3 protein. The sample yields fewer than 350,000 distinct CDR3 sequences, around a tenth seen once. Per the germline V gene, CDR1 is DFQATT and CDR2 is SNEGSKA (reference sequence). The CDR3 is made up of 15 amino acids. V dropped 5 bases and J dropped 4; count of bases not matched to a gene: 10. The receptor was isolated from a female donor with ankylosing spondylitis or in good health (not recorded which). What was sequenced was blood, either unsorted or a sorted T cell fraction (not recorded which). V is TRBV20-1 and J is TRBJ2-3; 9 bases are a match to TRBD1. CDR3 DNA: TGCAGTGCTGGGATAGGGACAGGGCATCCAGATACGCAGTATTTT. Its protein is CSAGIGTGHPDTQYF.